The rows below give T cell receptor beta chains drawn from one sample of a study of OX40 agonist ivuxolimab in advanced cancers. Produced via immunoSEQ multiplex PCR; TCRdb's table is partial and in-frame only. Of some 99,000 clones detected, around 88% appear once; the ten largest clones hold roughly 0.5%. Sample: CD4+ or CD8+ T cells sorted from blood, taken in a trial of the OX40 agonist ivuxolimab. The receptor source for this set is an adult with an advanced solid tumor such as melanoma, head and neck, liver or kidney cancer. CDR3s include the opening cysteine and the closing phenylalanine or tryptophan. A D gene is named only where the DNA matches it firmly. Clone sizes are given selectively: once, few, many, or a class where the clone is expanded.

J: TRBJ1-2; V: TRBV4-2; D: -; size: -; CDR3: CASSPGVGNYGYTF; DNA: TGTGCCAGCAGCCCAGGGGTTGGAAACTATGGCTACACCTTC
J: TRBJ2-1; V: TRBV2; D: -; size: -; CDR3: CASSEGYEQFF; DNA: TGTGCCAGCAGTGAGGGGTATGAGCAGTTCTTC
J: TRBJ2-3; V: TRBV2; D: -; size: -; CDR3: CASRGDTQYF; DNA: TGTGCCAGCAGGGGTGATACGCAGTATTTT
J: TRBJ2-7; V: TRBV5-1; D: TRBD1; size: -; CDR3: CASSGTGSSYEQYF; DNA: TGCGCCAGCAGCGGGACAGGCTCTTCCTACGAGCAGTACTTC
J: TRBJ2-5; V: TRBV15; D: -; size: -; CDR3: CATSRGDRTQETQYF; DNA: TGTGCCACCAGCAGGGGAGACAGGACCCAAGAGACCCAGTACTTC
J: TRBJ2-5; V: TRBV9; D: -; size: -; CDR3: CASSVGLEETQYF; DNA: TGTGCCAGCAGCGTAGGACTGGAAGAGACCCAGTACTTC
J: TRBJ2-3; V: TRBV15; D: -; size: -; CDR3: CATSLRSVAGDTQYF; DNA: TGTGCCACCTCCTTGCGATCCGTCGCTGGGGATACGCAGTATTTT
J: TRBJ2-2; V: TRBV18; D: -; size: once; CDR3: CASSAGTLNTGELFF; DNA: TGTGCCAGCTCAGCCGGGACCCTGAACACCGGGGAGCTGTTTTTT
J: TRBJ1-1; V: TRBV6-5; D: TRBD1; size: -; CDR3: CASSLDRTEAFF; DNA: TGTGCCAGCAGTTTGGACAGGACTGAAGCTTTCTTT
J: TRBJ2-5; V: TRBV18; D: -; size: once; CDR3: CASSPPHVTDQETQYF; DNA: TGTGCCAGCTCACCTCCTCACGTGACAGACCAAGAGACCCAGTACTTC
J: TRBJ1-5; V: TRBV5-6; D: -; size: -; CDR3: CASSGLGGNQPQHF; DNA: TGTGCCAGCAGCGGGTTAGGGGGCAATCAGCCCCAGCATTTT
J: TRBJ2-3; V: TRBV6-6; D: -; size: -; CDR3: CASSLGSTDTQYF; DNA: TGTGCCAGCAGTCTAGGGAGCACAGATACGCAGTATTTT
J: TRBJ2-7; V: TRBV7-9; D: -; size: -; CDR3: CASSPTGKIYEQYF; DNA: TGTGCCAGCAGCCCCACGGGAAAAATCTACGAGCAGTACTTC
J: TRBJ1-2; V: TRBV19; D: -; size: -; CDR3: CASTTTYTYGYTF; DNA: TGTGCCAGTACCACCACCTACACCTATGGCTACACCTTC